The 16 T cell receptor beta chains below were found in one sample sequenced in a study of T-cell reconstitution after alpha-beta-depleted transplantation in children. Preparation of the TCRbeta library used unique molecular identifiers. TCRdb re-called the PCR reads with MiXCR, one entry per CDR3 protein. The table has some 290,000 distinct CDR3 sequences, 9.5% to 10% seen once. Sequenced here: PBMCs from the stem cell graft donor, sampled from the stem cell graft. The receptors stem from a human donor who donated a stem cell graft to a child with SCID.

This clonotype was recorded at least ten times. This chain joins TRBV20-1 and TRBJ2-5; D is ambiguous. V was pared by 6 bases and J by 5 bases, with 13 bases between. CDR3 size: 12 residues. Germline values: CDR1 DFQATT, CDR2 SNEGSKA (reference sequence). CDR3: CSAYDEGETQYF. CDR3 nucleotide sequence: TGCAGTGCGTACGACGAAGGGGAGACCCAGTACTTC.

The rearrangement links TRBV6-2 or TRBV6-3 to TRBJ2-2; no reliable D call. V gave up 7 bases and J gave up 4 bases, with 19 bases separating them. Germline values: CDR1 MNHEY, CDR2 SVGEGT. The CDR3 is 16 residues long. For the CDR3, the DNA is TGTGCCAGCACAAAAAACCTAGGGCTCGGCACCGGGGAGCTGTTTTTT. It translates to CASTKNLGLGTGELFF.

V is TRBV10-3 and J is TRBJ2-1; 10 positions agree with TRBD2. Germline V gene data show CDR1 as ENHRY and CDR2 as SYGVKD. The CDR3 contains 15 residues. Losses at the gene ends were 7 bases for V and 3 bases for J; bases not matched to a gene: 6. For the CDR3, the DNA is TGTGCCATCAAAGACAGCGGGGGGGACTACAATGAGCAGTTCTTC. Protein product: CAIKDSGGDYNEQFF.

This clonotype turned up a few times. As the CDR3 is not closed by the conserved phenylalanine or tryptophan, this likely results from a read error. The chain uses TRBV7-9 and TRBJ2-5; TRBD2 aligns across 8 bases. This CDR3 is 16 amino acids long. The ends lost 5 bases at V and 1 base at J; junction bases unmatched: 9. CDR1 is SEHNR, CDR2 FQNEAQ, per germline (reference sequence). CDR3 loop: CASSPLAGGFQETQYL. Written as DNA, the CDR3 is TGTGCCAGCAGCCCTTTGGCGGGGGGATTCCAAGAGACCCAGTACTTA.

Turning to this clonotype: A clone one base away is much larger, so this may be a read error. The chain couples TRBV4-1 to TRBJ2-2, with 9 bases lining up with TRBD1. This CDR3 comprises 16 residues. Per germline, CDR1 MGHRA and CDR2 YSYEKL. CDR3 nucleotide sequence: TGCGCCAGCAGCCAAGTTGGACAGGGGAGTGCCGGGGATCTGTTTTTT. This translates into CASSQVGQGSAGDLFF.

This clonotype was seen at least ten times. This chain's CDR3 is CASRAQVPSGELFF. The CDR3, as DNA: TGTGCCAGCAGGGCGCAGGTACCTTCCGGGGAGCTGTTTTTT. The chain has TRBV12-3 or TRBV12-4 and TRBJ2-2; the D is unclear. The CDR3 spans 14 residues. Trimming cost V 6 bases and J 6 bases, with 14 bases left between them.

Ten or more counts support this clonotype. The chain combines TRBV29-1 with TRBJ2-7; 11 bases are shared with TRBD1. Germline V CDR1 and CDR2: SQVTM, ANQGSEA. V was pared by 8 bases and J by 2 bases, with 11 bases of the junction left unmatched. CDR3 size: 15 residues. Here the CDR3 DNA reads TGCAGCATAAAAGAGGACAGGGGGCAGGCCTACGAGCAGTACTTC. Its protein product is CSIKEDRGQAYEQYF.

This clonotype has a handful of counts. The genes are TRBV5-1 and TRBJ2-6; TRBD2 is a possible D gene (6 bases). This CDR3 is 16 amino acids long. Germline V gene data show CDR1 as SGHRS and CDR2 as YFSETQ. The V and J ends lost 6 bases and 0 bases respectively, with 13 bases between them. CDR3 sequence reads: CASTLGGSSGANVLTF. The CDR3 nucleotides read TGCGCCAGCACCCTGGGAGGAAGCTCTGGGGCCAACGTCCTGACTTTC.

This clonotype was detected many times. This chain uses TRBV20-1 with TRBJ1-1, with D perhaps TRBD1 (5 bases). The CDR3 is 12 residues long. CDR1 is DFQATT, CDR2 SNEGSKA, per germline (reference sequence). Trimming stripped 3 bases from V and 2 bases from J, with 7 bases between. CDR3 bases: TGCAGTGCTAGGGGGACTAACACTGAAGCTTTCTTT. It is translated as CSARGTNTEAFF.

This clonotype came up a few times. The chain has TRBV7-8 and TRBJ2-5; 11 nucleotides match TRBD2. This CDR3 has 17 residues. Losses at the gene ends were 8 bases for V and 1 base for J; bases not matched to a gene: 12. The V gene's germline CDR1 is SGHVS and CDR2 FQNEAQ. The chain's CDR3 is CASGTPGLAELQETQYF. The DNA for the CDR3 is TGTGCCAGCGGCACACCGGGACTAGCGGAGCTCCAAGAGACCCAGTACTTC.

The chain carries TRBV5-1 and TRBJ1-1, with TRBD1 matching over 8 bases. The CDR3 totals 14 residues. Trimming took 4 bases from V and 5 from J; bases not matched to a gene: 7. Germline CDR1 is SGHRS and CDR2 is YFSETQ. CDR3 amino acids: CASSRDRGWTEAFF. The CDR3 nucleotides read TGCGCCAGCAGCCGCGACAGGGGATGGACTGAAGCTTTCTTT.

This CDR3 is CASSQGLGSDEQYF. The CDR3 DNA sequence: TGCGCCAGCAGCCAAGGGCTTGGGTCCGACGAGCAGTACTTC. The chain carries TRBV4-1 and TRBJ2-7; D gene uncertain. CDR1 is MGHRA, CDR2 YSYEKL, per germline. V lost 1 base to trimming and J lost 5 bases, with 12 bases between them. This CDR3 has 14 residues.

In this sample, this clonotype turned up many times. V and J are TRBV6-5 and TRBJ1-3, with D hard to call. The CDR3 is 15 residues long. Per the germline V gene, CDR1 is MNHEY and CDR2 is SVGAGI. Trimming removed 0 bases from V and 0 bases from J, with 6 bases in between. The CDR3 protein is CASSYSSVSGNTIYF. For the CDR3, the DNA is TGTGCCAGCAGTTACTCGAGCGTCTCTGGAAACACCATATATTTT.

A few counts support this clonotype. CDR3 sequence: CASSETQGLGNQPQHF. As DNA, the CDR3 is TGTGCCAGCAGTGAAACACAGGGTCTGGGGAATCAGCCCCAGCATTTT. The chain uses TRBV2 and TRBJ1-5; possible D gene TRBD1, 6 bases. V lost 2 bases, J lost 4 bases, and 15 bases lay in between. The CDR3 totals 16 residues. Germline lookup yields CDR1 SNHLY and CDR2 FYNNEI.

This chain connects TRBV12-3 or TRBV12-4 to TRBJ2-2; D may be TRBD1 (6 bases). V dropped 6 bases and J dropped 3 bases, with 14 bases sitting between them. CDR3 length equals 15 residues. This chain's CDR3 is CASSATGMDTGELFF. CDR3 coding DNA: TGTGCCAGCAGCGCCACAGGGATGGACACCGGGGAGCTGTTTTTT.

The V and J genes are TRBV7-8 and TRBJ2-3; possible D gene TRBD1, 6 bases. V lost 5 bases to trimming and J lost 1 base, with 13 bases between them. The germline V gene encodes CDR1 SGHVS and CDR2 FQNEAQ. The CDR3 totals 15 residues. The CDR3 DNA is TGTGCCAGCAGCACCTGGGGGCGGGGCACAGATACGCAGTATTTT. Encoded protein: CASSTWGRGTDTQYF. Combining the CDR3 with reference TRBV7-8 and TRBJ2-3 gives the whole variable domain GAGVSQSPRYKVAKRGQDVALRCDPISGHVSLFWYQQALGQGPEFLTYFQNEAQLDKSGLPSDRFFAERPEGSVSTLKIQRTQQEDSAVYLCASSTWGRGTDTQYFGPGTRLTVL.